This T cell receptor beta chain was sequenced in a study of T cell repertoires in cytomegalovirus infection. Study-wide context: Indications came from public TCR beta signatures; they pointed to CMV infection and to a matching HLA type.

This clonotype turned up a few times. Its cognate antigen is unknown. The junction and the germline gene differ at one end; a read error may be behind it. Overall study findings and caveats: The ex vivo response was dominated by HLA-C-restricted CMV-specific TCR beta clonotypes. The cumulative frequency of public TCR beta families identified carriers of CMV plus the relevant HLA.

Per germline, CDR1 SGHVS and CDR2 FNYEAQ. This CDR3 spans 11 amino acids. MiXCR, applied by TCRdb to the reads, yields one record per CDR3 protein. In the table there are around 200,000 distinct CDR3 sequences, approximately 18% of which are singletons. The sequenced material came from CD8+ T cells from PBMCs. The gene calls are TRBV7-6 and TRBJ2-5; perhaps TRBD1 as D (5 bases). The sequence came from a human donor in good health (CMV status not recorded). Some clones in this sample may be carry-over from other donors' samples. The chain's CDR3 is CASSLGGPSCF. The CDR3 DNA reads as TGTGCCAGCAGCTTAGGGGGCCCTTCTTGCTTC. The full variable domain, its missing parts supplied by reference TRBV7-6 and TRBJ2-5, is GAGVSQSPRYKVTKRGQDVALRCDPISGHVSLYWYRQALGQGPEFLTYFNYEAQQDKSGLPNDRFSAERPEGSISTLTIQRTEQRDSAMYRCASSLGGPSCFGPGTRLLVL.